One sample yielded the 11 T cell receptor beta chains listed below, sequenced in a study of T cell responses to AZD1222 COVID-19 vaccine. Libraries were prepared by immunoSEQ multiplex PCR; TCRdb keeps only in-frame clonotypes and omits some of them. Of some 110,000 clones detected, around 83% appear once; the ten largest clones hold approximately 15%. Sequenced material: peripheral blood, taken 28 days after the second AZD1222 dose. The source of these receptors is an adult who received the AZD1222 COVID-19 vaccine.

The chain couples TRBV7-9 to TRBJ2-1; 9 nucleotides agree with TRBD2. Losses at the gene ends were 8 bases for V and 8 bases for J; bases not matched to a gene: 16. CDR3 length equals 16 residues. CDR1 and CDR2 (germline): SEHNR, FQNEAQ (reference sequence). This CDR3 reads CASERELAGKTDEQFF. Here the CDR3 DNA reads TGTGCCAGCGAACGGGAGCTAGCGGGAAAGACGGATGAGCAGTTCTTC.

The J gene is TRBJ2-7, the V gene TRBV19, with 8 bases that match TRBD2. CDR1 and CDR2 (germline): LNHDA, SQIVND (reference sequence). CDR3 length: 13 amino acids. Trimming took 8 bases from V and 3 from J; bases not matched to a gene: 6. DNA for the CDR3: TGTGCCAGTTCTCCGCGGGGGGTCTACGAGCAGTACTTC. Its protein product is CASSPRGVYEQYF.

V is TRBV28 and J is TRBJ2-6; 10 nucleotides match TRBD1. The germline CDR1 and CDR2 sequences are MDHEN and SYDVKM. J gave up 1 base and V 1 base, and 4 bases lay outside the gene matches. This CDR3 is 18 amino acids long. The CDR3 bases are TGTGCCAGCAGTTTATTCGGGGACAGGGGATCTGGGGCCAACGTCCTGACTTTC. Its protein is CASSLFGDRGSGANVLTF.

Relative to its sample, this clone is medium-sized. Written as DNA, the CDR3 is TGTGCCAGCAGTGACCGGGACAACACTGAAGCTTTCTTT. Its translation: CASSDRDNTEAFF. V usage is TRBV6-4 and J usage is TRBJ1-1; possible D gene TRBD1, 5 bases. Germline loops: CDR1 MRHNA, CDR2 SNTAGT. CDR3 size: 13 residues. Trimming took 2 bases from V and 2 from J, leaving 6 bases between them.

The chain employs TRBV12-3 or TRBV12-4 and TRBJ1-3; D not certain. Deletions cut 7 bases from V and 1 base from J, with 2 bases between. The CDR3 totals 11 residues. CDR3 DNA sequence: TGTGCCAGCATGTCTGGAAACACCATATATTTT. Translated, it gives CASMSGNTIYF.

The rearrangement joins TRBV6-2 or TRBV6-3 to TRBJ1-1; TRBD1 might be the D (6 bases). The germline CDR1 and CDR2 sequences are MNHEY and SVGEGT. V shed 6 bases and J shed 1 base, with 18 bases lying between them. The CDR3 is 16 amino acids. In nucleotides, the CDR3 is TGTGCCAGCAGCCCCCCCCCGGACAGCCAGAACACTGAAGCTTTCTTT. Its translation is CASSPPPDSQNTEAFF.

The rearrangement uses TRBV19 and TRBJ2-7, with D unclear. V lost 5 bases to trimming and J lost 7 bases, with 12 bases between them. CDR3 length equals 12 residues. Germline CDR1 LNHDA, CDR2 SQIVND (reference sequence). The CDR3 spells CASSLLGKEQYF. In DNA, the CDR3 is TGTGCCAGTAGTTTGTTAGGGAAAGAGCAGTACTTC.

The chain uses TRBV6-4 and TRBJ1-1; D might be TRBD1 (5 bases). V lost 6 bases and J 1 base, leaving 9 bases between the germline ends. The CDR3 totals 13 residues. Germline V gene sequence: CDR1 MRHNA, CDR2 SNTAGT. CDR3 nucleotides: TGTGCCAGCAGGACGGACACGAACACTGAAGCTTTCTTT. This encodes CASRTDTNTEAFF.

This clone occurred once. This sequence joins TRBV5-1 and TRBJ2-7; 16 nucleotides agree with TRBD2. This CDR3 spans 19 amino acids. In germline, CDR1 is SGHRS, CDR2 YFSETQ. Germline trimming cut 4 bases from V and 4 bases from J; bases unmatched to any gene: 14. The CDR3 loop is CASSGGTSGRAYRSYEQYF. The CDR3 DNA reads TGCGCCAGCAGCGGAGGGACTAGCGGGAGGGCCTATCGTTCGTACGAGCAGTACTTC.

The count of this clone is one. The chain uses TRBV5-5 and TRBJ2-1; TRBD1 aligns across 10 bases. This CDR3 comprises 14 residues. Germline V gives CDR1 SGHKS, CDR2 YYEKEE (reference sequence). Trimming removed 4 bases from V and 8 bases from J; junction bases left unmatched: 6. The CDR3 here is CASSVGTGDDEQFF. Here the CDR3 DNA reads TGTGCCAGCAGCGTTGGGACAGGGGATGATGAGCAGTTCTTC.

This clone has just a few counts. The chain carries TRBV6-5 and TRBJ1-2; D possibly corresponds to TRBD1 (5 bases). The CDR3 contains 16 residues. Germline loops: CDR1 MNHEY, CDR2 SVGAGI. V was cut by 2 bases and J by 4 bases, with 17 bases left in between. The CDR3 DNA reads TGTGCCAGCAGTTACCACGGGGCTTCCCCCCTCTATGGCTACACCTTC. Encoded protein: CASSYHGASPLYGYTF.